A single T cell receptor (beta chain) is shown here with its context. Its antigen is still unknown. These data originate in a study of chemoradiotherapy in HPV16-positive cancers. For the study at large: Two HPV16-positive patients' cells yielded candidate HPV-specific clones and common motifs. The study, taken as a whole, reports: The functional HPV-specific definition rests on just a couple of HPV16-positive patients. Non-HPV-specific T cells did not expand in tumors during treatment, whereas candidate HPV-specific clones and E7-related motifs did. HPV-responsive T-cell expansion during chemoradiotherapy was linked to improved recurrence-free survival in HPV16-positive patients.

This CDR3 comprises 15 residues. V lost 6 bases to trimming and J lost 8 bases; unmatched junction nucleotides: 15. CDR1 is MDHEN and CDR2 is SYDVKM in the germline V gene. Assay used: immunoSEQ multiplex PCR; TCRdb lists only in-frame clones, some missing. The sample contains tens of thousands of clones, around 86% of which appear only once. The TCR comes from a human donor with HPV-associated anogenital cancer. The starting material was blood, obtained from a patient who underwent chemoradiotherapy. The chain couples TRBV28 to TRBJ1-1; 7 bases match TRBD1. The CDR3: CASSLPYRQGSEAFF. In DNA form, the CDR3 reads TGTGCCAGCAGCCTTCCATACCGACAGGGCTCAGAAGCTTTCTTT.